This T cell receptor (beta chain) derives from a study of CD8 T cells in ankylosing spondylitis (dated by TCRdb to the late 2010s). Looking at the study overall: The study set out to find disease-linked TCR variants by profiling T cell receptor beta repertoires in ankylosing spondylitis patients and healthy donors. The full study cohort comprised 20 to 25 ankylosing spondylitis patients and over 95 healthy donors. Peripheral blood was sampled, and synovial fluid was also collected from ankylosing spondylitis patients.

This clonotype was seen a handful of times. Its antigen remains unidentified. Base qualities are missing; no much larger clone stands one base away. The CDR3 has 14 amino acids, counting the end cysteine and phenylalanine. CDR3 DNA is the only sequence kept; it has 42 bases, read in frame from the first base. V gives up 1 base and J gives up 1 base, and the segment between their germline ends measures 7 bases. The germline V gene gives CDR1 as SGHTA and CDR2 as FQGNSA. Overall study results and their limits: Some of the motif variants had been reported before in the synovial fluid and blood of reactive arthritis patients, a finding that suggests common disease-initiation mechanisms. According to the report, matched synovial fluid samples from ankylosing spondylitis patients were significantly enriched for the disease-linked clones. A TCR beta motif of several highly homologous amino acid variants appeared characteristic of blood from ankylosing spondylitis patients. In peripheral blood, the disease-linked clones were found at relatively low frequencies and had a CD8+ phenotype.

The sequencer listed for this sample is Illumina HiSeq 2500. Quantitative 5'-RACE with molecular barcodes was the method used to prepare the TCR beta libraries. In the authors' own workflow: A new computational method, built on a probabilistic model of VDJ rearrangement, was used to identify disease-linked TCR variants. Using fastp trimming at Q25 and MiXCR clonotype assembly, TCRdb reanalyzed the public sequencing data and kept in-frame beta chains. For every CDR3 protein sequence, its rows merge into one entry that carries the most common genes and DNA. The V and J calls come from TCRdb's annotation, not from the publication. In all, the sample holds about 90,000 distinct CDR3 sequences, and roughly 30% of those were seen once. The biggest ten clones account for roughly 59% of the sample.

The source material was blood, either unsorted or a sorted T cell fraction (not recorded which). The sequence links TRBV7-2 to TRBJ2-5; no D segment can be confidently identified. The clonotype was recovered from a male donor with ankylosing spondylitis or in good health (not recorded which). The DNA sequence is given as TGTGCCAGCAGCTTAGGGAGAATCCAAGAGACCCAGTACTTC. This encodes CASSLGRIQETQYF.